The entry that follows covers one TCR beta chain sequence. Its antigen is as yet unknown. These data come from a study of T cell responses to AZD1222 COVID-19 vaccine. The study's findings and limits: Seropositive status at baseline applied to only a handful of AZD1222 recipients. Increases in Spike-specific TCR breadth and depth were seen after two AZD1222 doses. There were vaccine-associated CD4 TCRs across spike, dominant at 160-218 and 743-854.

Clones were sequenced by immunoSEQ multiplex PCR, and TCRdb holds only the in-frame ones, with some missing. This table holds 120,000 or so clones, about 87% found once. Trimming shortened V by 5 bases and J by 0 bases, and 11 bases separated the two germline ends. Looked up from germline, CDR1 is SGHRS and CDR2 is YFSETQ. This CDR3 contains 14 residues. The chain joins TRBV5-1 to TRBJ1-1; D ambiguous. This TCR was recovered from an adult who received the AZD1222 COVID-19 vaccine. Source: peripheral blood, taken 28 days after the second AZD1222 dose. DNA of the CDR3: TGCGCCAGCAGGCCGGCGGGCATGAACACTGAAGCTTTCTTT. This codes for CASRPAGMNTEAFF.